This entry describes one T cell receptor (beta chain). Its specificity is not known. V trimming: 0 bases; J trimming: 0 bases; junction bases outside the gene matches: 3. This CDR3 spans 17 amino acids. Germline-derived CDR1 and CDR2 are SQVTM and ANQGSEA. This specimen comes from a study of cytomegalovirus exposure and HLA in healthy donors. A multiplex PCR was run with 60 Vbeta primers and 13 Jbeta primers. Profiled with immunoSEQ multiplex PCR; TCRdb holds only in-frame clones, not every one. This table holds around 150,000 clones, roughly 80% found once. Whole-study findings and limits: Earlier findings revealed that most TCR beta V segments proved productive either about 87% or about 30% of the time. The majority of TCR sequences were rare, yet some public TCRs appeared in many donors.

Material: PBMCs. The sequence was obtained from a human donor in good health. The chain joins TRBV29-1 to TRBJ2-7; 15 nucleotides align to TRBD2. The CDR3 DNA sequence: TGCAGCGTTGAAGAGGGGACTAGCGGGGGGAGCTCCTACGAGCAGTACTTC. Residues: CSVEEGTSGGSSYEQYF.